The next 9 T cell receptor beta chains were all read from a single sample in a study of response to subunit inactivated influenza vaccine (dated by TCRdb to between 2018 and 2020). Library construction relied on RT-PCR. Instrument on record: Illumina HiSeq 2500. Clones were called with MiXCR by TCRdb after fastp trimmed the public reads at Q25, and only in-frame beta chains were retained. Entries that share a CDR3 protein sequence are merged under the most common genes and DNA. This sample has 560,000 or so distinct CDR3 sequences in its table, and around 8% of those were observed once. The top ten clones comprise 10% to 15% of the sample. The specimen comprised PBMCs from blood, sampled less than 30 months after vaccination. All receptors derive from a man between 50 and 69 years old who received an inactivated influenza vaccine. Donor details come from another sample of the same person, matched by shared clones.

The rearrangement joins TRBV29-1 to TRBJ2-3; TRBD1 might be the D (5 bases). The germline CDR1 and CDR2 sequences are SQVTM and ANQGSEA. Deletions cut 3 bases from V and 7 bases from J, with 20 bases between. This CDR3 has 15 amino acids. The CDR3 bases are TGCAGCGTTGACATGGGGCAGGTAGGACGCAATACGCAGTATTTT. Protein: CSVDMGQVGRNTQYF.

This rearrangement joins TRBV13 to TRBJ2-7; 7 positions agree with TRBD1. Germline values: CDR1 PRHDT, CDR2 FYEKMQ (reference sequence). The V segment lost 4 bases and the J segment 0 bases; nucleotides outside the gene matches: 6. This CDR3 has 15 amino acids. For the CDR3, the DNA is TGTGCCAGCAGCTGGCGAGGGGGCCCCTCCTACGAGCAGTACTTC. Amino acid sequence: CASSWRGGPSYEQYF.

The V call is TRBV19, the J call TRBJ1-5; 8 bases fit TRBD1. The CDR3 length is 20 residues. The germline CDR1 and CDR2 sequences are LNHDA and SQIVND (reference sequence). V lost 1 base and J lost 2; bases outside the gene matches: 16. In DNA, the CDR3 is TGTGCCAGTAGTATAGGAGGGCTCGACAGGGGCTATATGGGCAATCAGCCCCAGCATTTT. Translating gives CASSIGGLDRGYMGNQPQHF.

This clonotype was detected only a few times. DNA of the CDR3: TGCAGTGCTAGGACCACACCAGATAGCAATCAGCCCCAGCATTTT. It is translated as CSARTTPDSNQPQHF. This sequence joins TRBV20-1 and TRBJ1-5; D is unresolved. The germline CDR1 and CDR2 sequences are DFQATT and SNEGSKA (reference sequence). V was pared by 3 bases and J by 0 bases, with 12 bases between. The CDR3 is 15 residues long.

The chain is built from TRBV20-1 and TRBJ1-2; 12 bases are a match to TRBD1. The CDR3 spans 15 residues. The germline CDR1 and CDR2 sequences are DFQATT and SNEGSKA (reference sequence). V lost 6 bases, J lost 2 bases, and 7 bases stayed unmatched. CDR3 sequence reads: CSALRDRGRNYGYTF. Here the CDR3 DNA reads TGCAGTGCCCTTAGGGACAGGGGGCGAAACTATGGCTACACCTTC.

In nucleotides, the CDR3 is TGTGCCAGCAGCTTTAGCGGGACTTCGGCGGATACGCAGTATTTT. Translating it yields CASSFSGTSADTQYF. The chain joins TRBV7-9 to TRBJ2-3; 8 bases map to TRBD2. This CDR3 spans 15 amino acids. The J segment lost 6 bases and the V segment lost 3 bases, leaving 8 bases of the junction unmatched. Per the germline V gene, CDR1 is SEHNR and CDR2 is FQNEAQ (reference sequence).

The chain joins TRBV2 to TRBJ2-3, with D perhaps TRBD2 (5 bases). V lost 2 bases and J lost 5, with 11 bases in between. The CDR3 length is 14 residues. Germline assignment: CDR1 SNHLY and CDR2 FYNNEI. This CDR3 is CASSELRGIDTQYF. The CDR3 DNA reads TGTGCCAGCAGTGAACTCCGGGGTATAGATACGCAGTATTTT.

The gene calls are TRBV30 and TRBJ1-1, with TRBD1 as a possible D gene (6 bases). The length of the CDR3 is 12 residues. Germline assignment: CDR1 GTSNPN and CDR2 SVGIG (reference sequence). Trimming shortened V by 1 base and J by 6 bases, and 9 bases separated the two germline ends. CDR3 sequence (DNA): TGTGCCTGGAGTGGAGGACAGTCTGAAGCTTTCTTT. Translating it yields CAWSGGQSEAFF.

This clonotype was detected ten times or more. Here the CDR3 reads CASRPRQGCGNQPQHF. The CDR3 coding sequence is TGTGCCAGCAGACCCAGGCAGGGTTGTGGCAATCAGCCCCAGCATTTT. V and J are TRBV21-1 and TRBJ1-5; the DNA was not used to check the table's D call, TRBD1. TRBV21-1 is described as a pseudogene. The CDR3 contains 16 residues.